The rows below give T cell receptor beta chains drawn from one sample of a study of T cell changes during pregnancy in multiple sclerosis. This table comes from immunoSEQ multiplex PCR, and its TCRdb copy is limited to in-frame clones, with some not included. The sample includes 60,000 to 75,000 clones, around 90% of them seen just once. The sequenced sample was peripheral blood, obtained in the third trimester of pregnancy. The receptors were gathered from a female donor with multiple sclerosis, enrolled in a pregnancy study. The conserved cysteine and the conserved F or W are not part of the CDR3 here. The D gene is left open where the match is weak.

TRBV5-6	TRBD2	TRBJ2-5	ASSLRRTSEETQY
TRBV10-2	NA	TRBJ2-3	ASSRRAYTDTQY
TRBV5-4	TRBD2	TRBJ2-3	ASSLGLAGGTDTQY
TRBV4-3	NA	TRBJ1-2	ASSQGTANYGYT
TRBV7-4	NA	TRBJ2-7	ASSLDEGSYEQY
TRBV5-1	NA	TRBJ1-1	ASAGQGNTEAF
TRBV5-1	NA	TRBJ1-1	ASSLRGTEAF
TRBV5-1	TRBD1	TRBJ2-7	ASSLEGQGAGRDYEQY
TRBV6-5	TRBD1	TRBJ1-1	ASIADRAHTEAF
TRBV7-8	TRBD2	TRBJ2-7	ASSFWLAGTSYEQY
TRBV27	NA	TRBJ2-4	ASIQRRGAKNIQY
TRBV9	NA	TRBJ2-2	ASSVETNVRELF
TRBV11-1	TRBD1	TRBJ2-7	ASSSTGQTREQY
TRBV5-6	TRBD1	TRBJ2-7	ASSSPGQGMGGSYEQY
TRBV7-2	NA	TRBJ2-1	ASSLWGGEQF
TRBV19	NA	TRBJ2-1	ASSIRRGVPEQF
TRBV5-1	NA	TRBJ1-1	ASSTGRGTVAEAF
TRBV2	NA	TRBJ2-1	ASSEAVPTNHEQF
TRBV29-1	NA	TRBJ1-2	SAGQNYGYT
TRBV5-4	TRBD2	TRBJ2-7	ASREGSGMLYEQY
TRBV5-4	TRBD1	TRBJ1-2	ASSRDRVPATYT
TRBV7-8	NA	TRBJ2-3	ASSLQQGFWGGPTDTQY